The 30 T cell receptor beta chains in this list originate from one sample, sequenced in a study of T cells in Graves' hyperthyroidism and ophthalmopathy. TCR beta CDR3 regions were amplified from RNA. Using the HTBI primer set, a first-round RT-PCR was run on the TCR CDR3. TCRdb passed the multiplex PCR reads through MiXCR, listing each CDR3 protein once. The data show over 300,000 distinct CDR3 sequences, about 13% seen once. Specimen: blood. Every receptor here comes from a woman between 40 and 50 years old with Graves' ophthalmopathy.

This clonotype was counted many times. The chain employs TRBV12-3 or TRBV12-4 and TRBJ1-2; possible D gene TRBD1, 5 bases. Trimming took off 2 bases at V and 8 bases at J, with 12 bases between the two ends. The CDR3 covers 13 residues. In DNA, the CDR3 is TGTGCCAGCAGTTTAAGGCAGGGAGGGGGCTACACCTTC. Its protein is CASSLRQGGGYTF.

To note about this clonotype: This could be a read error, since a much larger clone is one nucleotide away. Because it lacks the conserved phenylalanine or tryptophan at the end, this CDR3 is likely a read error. The chain's CDR3 is CSATGDGAEAFL. The CDR3 region has the DNA TGCAGTGCTACGGGGGATGGTGCTGAAGCTTTCCTT. V gene TRBV20-1 combines with J gene TRBJ1-1; TRBD1 is a possible D gene (5 bases). The germline CDR1 and CDR2 sequences are DFQATT and SNEGSKA (reference sequence). This CDR3 spans 12 amino acids. V gave up 4 bases and J gave up 6 bases, with 12 bases separating them.

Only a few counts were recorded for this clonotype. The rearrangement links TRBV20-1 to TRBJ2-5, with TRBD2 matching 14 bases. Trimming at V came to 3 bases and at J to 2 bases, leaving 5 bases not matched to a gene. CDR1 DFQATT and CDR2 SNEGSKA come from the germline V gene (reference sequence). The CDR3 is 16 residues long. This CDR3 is CSASGLAGGLQETQYF. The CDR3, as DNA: TGCAGTGCTAGTGGACTAGCGGGGGGCCTTCAAGAGACCCAGTACTTC.

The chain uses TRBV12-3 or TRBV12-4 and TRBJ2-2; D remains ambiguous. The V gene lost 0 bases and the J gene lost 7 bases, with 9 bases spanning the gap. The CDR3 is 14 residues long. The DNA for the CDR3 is TGTGCCAGCAGTTTAGCGCCTTGGGTCGGGGAGCTGTTTTTT. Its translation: CASSLAPWVGELFF.

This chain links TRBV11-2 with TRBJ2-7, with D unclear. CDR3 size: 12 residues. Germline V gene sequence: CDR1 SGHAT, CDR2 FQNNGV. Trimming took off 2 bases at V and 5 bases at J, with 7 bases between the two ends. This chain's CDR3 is CASSLYIHEQYF. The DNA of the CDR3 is TGTGCCAGCAGCTTATATATTCACGAGCAGTACTTC. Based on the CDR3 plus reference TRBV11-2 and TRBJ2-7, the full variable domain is EAGVAQSPRYKIIEKRQSVAFWCNPISGHATLYWYQQILGQGPKLLIQFQNNGVVDDSQLPKDRFSAERLKGVDSTLKIQPAKLEDSAVYLCASSLYIHEQYFGPGTRLTVT.

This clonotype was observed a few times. This CDR3 reads CASSLGTGEVTQYF. CDR3 nucleotide sequence: TGCGCCAGCAGCTTGGGGACAGGGGAGGTGACCCAGTACTTC. This chain uses TRBV5-1 with TRBJ2-5; 9 nucleotides match TRBD1. Germline V CDR1 and CDR2: SGHRS, YFSETQ. V trimming: 0 bases; J trimming: 7 bases; junction bases outside the gene matches: 4. This CDR3 is built from 14 residues.

In nucleotides, the CDR3 is TGTGCCAGCAGCTTCCCGCGGCATCCCTCCTACAATGAGCAGTTCTTC. Translation gives CASSFPRHPSYNEQFF. The rearrangement uses TRBV7-9 and TRBJ2-1; D uncertain. The CDR3 has 16 residues. Germline assignment: CDR1 SEHNR and CDR2 FQNEAQ (reference sequence). The ends were cut back, 3 bases at V and 0 bases at J, with 12 bases in the middle. The full variable domain, with the rest looked up from reference TRBV7-9 and TRBJ2-1, is DTGVSQNPRHKITKRGQNVTFRCDPISEHNRLYWYRQTLGQGPEFLTYFQNEAQLEKSRLLSDRFSAERPKGSFSTLEIQRTEQGDSAMYLCASSFPRHPSYNEQFFGPGTRLTVL.

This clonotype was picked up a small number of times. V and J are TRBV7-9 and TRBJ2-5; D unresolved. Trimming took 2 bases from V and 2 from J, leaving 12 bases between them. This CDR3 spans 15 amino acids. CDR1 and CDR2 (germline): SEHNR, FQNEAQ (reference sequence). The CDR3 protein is CASSLTIGQQETQYF. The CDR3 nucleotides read TGTGCCAGCAGCTTAACTATAGGGCAGCAAGAGACCCAGTACTTC.

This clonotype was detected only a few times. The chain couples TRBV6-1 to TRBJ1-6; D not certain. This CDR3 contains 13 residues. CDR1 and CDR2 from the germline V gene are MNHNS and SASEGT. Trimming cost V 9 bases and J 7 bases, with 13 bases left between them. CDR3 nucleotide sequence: TGTGCCAGTGGGTCGGGGAAAAATTCACCCCTCCACTTT. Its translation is CASGSGKNSPLHF.

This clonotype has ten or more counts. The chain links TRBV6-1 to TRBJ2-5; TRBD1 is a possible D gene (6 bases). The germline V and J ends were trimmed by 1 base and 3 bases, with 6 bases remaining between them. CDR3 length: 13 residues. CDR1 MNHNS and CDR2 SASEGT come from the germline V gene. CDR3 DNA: TGTGCCAGCAGTGAAGGGGACAAAGAGACCCAGTACTTC. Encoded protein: CASSEGDKETQYF.

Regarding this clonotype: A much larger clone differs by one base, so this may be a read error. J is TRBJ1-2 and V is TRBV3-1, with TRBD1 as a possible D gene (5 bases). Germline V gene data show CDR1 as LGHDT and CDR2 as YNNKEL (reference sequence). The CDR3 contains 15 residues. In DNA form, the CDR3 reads TGTACCAGCAGCCAAGGCCAGGGTGGCACCTATGGCTACACCTTC. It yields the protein CTSSQGQGGTYGYTF.

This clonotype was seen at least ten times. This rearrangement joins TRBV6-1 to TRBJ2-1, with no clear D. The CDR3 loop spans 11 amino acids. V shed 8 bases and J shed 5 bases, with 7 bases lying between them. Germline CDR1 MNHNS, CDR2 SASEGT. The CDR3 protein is CASGLNNEQFF. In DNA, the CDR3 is TGTGCCAGCGGCTTGAACAATGAGCAGTTCTTC.

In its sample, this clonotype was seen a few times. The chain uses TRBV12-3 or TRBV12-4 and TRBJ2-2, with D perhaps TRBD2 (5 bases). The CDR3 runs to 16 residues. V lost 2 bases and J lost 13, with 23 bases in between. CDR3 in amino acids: CASSLNPFGVVRGLFF. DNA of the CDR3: TGTGCCAGCAGTTTAAATCCTTTCGGGGTAGTTCGGGGGCTGTTTTTT.

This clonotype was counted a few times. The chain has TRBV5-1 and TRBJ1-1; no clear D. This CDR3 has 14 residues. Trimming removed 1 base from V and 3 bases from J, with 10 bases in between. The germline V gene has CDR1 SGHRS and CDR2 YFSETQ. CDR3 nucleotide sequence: TGCGCCAGCAGCTTGAGGGCGTTAGACACTGAAGCTTTCTTT. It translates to CASSLRALDTEAFF.

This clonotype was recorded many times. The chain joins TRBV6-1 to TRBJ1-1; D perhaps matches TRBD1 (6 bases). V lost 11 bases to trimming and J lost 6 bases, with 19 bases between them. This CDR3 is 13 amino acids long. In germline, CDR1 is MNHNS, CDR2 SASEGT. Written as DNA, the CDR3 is TGTGCCGCCCGAAAGGTGGGGGGCTCTGAAGCTTTCTTT. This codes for CAARKVGGSEAFF.

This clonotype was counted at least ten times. CDR3 in amino acids: CASSQGQGTREQYF. The CDR3 nucleotides are TGTGCCAGCAGTCAGGGCCAAGGGACGCGGGAGCAGTACTTC. The chain is built from TRBV6-1 and TRBJ2-7; D is perhaps TRBD1 or TRBD2 (5 bases each). Germline values: CDR1 MNHNS, CDR2 SASEGT. The CDR3 runs 14 residues. The ends were cut back, 5 bases at V and 7 bases at J, with 18 bases in the middle.

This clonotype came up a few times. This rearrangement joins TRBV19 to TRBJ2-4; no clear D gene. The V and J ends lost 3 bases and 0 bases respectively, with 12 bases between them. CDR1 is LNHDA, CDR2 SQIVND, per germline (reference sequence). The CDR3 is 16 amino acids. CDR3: CASSIRAELAKNIQYF. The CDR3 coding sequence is TGTGCCAGTAGTATTCGGGCAGAACTAGCCAAAAACATTCAGTACTTC.

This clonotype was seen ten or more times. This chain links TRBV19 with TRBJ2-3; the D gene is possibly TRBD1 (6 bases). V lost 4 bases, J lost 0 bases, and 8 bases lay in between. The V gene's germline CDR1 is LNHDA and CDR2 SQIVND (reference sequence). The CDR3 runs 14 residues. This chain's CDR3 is CASSNGQSTDTQYF. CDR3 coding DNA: TGTGCCAGTAGTAATGGACAGAGCACAGATACGCAGTATTTT.

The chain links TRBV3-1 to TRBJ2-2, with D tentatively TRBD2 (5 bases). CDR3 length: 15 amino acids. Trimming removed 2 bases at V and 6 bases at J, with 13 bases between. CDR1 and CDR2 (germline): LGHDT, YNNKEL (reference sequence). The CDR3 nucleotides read TGTGCCAGCAGCCAAAGCTTCGGGGTCTCCGGGGAGCTGTTTTTT. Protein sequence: CASSQSFGVSGELFF. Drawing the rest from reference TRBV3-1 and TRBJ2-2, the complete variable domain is DTAVSQTPKYLVTQMGNDKSIKCEQNLGHDTMYWYKQDSKKFLKIMFSYNNKELIINETVPNRFSPKSPDKAHLNLHINSLELGDSAVYFCASSQSFGVSGELFFGEGSRLTVL.

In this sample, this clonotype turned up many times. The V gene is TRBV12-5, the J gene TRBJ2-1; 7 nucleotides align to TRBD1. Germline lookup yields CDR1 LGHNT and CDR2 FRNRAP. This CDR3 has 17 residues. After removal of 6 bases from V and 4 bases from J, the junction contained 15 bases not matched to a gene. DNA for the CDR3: TGTGCTAGTGGCCTGACAGGGTTTATACGTACGTACAATGAGCAGTTCTTC. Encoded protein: CASGLTGFIRTYNEQFF.

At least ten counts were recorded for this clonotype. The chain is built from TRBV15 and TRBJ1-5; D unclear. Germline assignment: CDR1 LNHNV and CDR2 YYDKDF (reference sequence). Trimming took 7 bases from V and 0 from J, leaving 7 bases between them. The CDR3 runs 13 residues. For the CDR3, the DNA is TGTGCCACCACCTCCTATAGCAATCAGCCCCAGCATTTT. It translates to CATTSYSNQPQHF.

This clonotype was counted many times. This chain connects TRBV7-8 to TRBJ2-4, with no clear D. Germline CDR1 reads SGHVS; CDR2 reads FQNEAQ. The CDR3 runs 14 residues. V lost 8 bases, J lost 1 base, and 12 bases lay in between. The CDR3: CASSAFSAKNIQYF. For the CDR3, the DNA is TGTGCCAGCTCGGCGTTCTCCGCCAAAAACATTCAGTACTTC. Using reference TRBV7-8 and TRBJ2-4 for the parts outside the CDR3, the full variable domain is GAGVSQSPRYKVAKRGQDVALRCDPISGHVSLFWYQQALGQGPEFLTYFQNEAQLDKSGLPSDRFFAERPEGSVSTLKIQRTQQEDSAVYLCASSAFSAKNIQYFGAGTRLSVL.

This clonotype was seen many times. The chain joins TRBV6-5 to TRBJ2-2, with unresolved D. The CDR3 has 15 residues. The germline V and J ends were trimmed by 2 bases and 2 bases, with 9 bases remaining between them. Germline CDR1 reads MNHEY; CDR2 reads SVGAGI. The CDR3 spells CASSYSQFNTGELFF. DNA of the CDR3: TGTGCCAGCAGTTACAGCCAATTTAACACCGGGGAGCTGTTTTTT.

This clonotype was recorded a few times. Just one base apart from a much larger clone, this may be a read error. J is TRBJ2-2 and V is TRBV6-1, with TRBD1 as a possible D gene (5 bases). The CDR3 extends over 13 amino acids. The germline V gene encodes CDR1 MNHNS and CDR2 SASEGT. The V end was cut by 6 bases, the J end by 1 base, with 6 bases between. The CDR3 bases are TGTGCCAGCAGCAGGGAGAACACCGGGGAGCTGTTTTTT. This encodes CASSRENTGELFF.

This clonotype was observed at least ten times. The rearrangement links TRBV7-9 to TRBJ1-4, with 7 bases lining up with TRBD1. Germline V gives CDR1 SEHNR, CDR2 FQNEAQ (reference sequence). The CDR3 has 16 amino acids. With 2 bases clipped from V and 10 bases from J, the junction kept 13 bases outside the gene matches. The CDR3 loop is CASSLSSGTAHGKLFF. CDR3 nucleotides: TGTGCCAGCAGCTTATCCTCCGGGACAGCGCACGGAAAACTGTTTTTT. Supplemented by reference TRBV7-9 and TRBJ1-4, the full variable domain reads DTGVSQNPRHKITKRGQNVTFRCDPISEHNRLYWYRQTLGQGPEFLTYFQNEAQLEKSRLLSDRFSAERPKGSFSTLEIQRTEQGDSAMYLCASSLSSGTAHGKLFFGSGTQLSVL.

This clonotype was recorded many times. The CDR3 region is CASSPAYGYTF. CDR3 DNA: TGTGCCAGCAGTCCTGCCTATGGCTACACCTTC. J is TRBJ1-2 and V is TRBV2; D unclear. The CDR3 is 11 amino acids. Trimming left V 5 bases short and J 4 bases short, with 5 bases between. Germline V gene lookup returns CDR1 SNHLY and CDR2 FYNNEI.

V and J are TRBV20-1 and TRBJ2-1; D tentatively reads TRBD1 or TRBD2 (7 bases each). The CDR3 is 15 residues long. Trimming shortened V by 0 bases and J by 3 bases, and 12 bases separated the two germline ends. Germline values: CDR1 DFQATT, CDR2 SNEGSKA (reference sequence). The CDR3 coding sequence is TGCAGTGCTAGAGAGCCAGGGGGGGGCTACAATGAGCAGTTCTTC. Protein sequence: CSAREPGGGYNEQFF.

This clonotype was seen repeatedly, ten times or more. The CDR3 protein is CASSDSVKGNTGELFF. DNA of the CDR3: TGTGCCAGCAGTGATTCCGTTAAGGGTAACACCGGGGAGCTGTTTTTT. The gene calls are TRBV25-1 and TRBJ2-2; no firm D call. V lost 3 bases and J lost 2, with 13 bases in between. Germline lookup yields CDR1 MGHDK and CDR2 SYGVNS. This CDR3 has 16 residues.

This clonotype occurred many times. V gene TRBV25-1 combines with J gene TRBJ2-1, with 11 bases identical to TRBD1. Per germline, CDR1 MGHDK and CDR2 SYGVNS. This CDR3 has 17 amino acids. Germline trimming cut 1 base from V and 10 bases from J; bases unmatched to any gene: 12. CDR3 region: CASSEFGGTGGSREQFF. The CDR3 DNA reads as TGTGCCAGCAGTGAATTTGGAGGGACAGGGGGATCGAGGGAGCAGTTCTTC. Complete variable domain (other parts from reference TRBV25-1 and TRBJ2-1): EADIYQTPRYLVIGTGKKITLECSQTMGHDKMYWYQQDPGMELHLIHYSYGVNSTEKGDLSSESTVSRIRTEHFPLTLESARPSHTSQYLCASSEFGGTGGSREQFFGPGTRLTVL.

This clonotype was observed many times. Here the CDR3 reads CASSLPTGGLTEAFF. CDR3 bases: TGTGCCAGCAGCCTCCCGACAGGGGGCTTGACTGAAGCTTTCTTT. The V call is TRBV13, the J call TRBJ1-1, with TRBD1 matching over 10 bases. The V gene end was trimmed by 5 bases and the J gene end by 5 bases; junction bases not matched to a gene: 8. The CDR3 contains 15 residues. CDR1 is PRHDT, CDR2 FYEKMQ, per germline (reference sequence).